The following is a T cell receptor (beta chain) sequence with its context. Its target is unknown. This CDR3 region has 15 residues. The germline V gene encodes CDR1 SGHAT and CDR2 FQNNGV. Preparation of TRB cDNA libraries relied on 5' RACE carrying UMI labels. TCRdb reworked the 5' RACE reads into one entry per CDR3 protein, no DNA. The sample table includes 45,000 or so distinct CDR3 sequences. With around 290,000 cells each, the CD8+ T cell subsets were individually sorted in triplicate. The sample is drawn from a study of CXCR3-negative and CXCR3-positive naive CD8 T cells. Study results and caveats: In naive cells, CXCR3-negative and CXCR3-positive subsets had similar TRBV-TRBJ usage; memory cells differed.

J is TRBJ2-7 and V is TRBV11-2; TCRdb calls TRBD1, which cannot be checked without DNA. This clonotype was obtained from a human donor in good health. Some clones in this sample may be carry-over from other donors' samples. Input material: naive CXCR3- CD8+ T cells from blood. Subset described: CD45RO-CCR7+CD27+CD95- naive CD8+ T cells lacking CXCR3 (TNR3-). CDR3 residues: CASSTTGTAAYEQYF.